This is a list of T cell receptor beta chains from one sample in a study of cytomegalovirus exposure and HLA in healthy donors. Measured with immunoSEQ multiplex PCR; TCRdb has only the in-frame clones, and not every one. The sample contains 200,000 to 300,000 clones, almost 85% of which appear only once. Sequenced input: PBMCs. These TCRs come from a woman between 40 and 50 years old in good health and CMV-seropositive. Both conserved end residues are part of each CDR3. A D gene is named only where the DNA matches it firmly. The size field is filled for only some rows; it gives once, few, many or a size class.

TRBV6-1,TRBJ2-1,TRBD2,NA,CASSEIGTIRYNEQFF,TGTGCCAGCAGTGAAATTGGGACTATAAGATACAATGAGCAGTTCTTC
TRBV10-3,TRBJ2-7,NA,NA,CAISELGGYEQYF,TGTGCCATCAGTGAGTTAGGGGGATACGAGCAGTACTTC
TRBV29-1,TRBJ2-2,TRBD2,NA,CSVAKLAGGPSGELFF,TGCAGCGTCGCTAAACTAGCGGGAGGGCCAAGCGGGGAGCTGTTTTTT
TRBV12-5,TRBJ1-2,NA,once,CASGLGQGGIYGYTF,TGTGCTAGTGGTTTGGGCCAGGGAGGAATCTATGGCTACACCTTC
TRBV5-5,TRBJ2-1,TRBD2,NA,CASSSEGLVGNYNEQFF,TGTGCCAGCAGTTCAGAAGGACTAGTCGGTAACTACAATGAGCAGTTCTTC
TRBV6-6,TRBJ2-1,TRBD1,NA,CASSYRTGGDEQFF,TGTGCCAGCAGTTACCGGACAGGGGGGGATGAGCAGTTCTTC
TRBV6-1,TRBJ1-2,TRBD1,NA,CASSEGTRDREAGYTF,TGTGCCAGCAGTGAGGGCACGAGGGACAGGGAGGCTGGCTACACCTTC
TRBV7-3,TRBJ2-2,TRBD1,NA,CASSRQGVNTGELFF,TGTGCCAGCAGTCGACAGGGGGTCAACACCGGGGAGCTGTTTTTT
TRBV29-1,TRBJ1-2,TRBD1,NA,CSVEVGQGVIGGYTF,TGCAGCGTTGAAGTCGGACAGGGAGTGATAGGTGGCTACACCTTC
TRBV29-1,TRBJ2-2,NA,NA,CSAQNTGELFF,TGCAGCGCCCAGAACACCGGGGAGCTGTTTTTT
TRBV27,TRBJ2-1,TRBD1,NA,CASRPGWGLTGGRNEQFF,TGTGCCAGCAGGCCAGGTTGGGGATTGACAGGGGGGAGGAATGAGCAGTTCTTC
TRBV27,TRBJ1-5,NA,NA,CASSSTPSNQPQHF,TGTGCCAGCAGTTCAACACCGAGCAATCAGCCCCAGCATTTT
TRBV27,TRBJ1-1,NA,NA,CASTRWGGTEAFF,TGTGCCAGCACCCGGTGGGGGGGCACTGAAGCTTTCTTT
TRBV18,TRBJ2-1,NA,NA,CASSPINGNEQFF,TGTGCCAGCTCACCAATAAACGGGAATGAGCAGTTCTTC
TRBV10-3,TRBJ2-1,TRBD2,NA,CAISGGTSGSNEQFF,TGTGCCATCAGTGGGGGGACTAGCGGGAGCAATGAGCAGTTCTTC
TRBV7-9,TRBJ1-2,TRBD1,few,CASSFGTAKNYGYTF,TGTGCCAGCAGCTTCGGGACAGCCAAAAACTATGGCTACACCTTC
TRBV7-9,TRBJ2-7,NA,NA,CASSPGTSYEQYF,TGTGCCAGCAGCCCCGGGACTTCCTACGAGCAGTACTTC
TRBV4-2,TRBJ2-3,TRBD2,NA,CASSHRSGDRPEDTQYF,TGTGCCAGCAGCCATCGTAGCGGGGACCGACCCGAGGATACGCAGTATTTT
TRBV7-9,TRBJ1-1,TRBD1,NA,CASSLGTESTEAFF,TGTGCCAGCAGCTTGGGGACAGAAAGCACTGAAGCTTTCTTT
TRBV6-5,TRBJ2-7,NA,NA,CASSYQGYEQYF,TGTGCCAGCAGTTATCAGGGTTACGAGCAGTACTTC
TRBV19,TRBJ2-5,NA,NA,CASSIRGGVISETQYF,TGTGCCAGTAGTATAAGGGGGGGAGTAATAAGCGAGACCCAGTACTTC
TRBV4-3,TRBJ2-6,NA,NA,CASSQVITGHSSGANVLTF,TGCGCCAGCAGCCAAGTTATCACCGGACATAGCTCTGGGGCCAACGTCCTGACTTTC
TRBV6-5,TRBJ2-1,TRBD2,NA,CASRLTSGRGNEQFF,TGTGCCAGCAGGCTTACTAGCGGGAGAGGCAATGAGCAGTTCTTC
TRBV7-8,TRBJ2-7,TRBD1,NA,CASSLDGTAVGNEQYF,TGTGCCAGCAGCTTAGACGGGACAGCGGTTGGGAACGAGCAGTACTTC
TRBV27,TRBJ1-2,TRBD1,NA,CASSNSLQGTHYGYTF,TGTGCCAGCAGTAATTCTTTACAGGGGACTCACTATGGCTACACCTTC
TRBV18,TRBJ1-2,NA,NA,CASSPGQPLPGYTF,TGTGCCAGCTCACCAGGGCAGCCGTTGCCAGGCTACACCTTC
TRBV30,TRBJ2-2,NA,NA,CAWALGGGELFF,TGTGCCTGGGCCCTCGGCGGCGGGGAGCTGTTTTTT
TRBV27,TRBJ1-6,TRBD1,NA,CASPGRGQGPSPLHF,TGTGCCAGCCCTGGGCGGGGACAGGGACCTTCACCCCTCCACTTT
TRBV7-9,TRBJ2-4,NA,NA,CASSHNRVDGIQYF,TGTGCCAGCAGCCATAACAGGGTCGACGGCATTCAGTACTTC
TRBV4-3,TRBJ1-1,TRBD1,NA,CASSPGGQTLGTEAFF,TGCGCCAGCAGCCCCGGGGGACAGACCTTAGGTACTGAAGCTTTCTTT
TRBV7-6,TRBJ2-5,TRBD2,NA,CASSLVLAEGETQYF,TGTGCCAGCAGCTTGGTGCTAGCGGAAGGGGAGACCCAGTACTTC
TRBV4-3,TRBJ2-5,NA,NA,CASSQTTGSQETQYF,TGCGCCAGCAGCCAAACCACCGGGAGCCAAGAGACCCAGTACTTC
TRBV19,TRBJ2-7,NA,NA,CASSQGRDTEQYF,TGTGCCAGTAGTCAGGGGCGCGACACCGAGCAGTACTTC
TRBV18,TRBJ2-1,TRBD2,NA,CASSPQRGDNEQFF,TGTGCCAGCTCACCACAGCGGGGCGACAATGAGCAGTTCTTC
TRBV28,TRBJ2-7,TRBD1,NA,CASSLSQGSHEQYF,TGTGCCAGCAGTTTATCACAGGGGTCCCACGAGCAGTACTTC
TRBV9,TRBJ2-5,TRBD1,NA,CASSVGTGWETQYF,TGTGCCAGCAGCGTAGGGACAGGGTGGGAGACCCAGTACTTC
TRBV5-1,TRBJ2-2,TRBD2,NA,CASSFTSGSPGELFF,TGCGCCAGCAGCTTCACTAGCGGGAGCCCCGGGGAGCTGTTTTTT
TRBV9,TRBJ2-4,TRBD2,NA,CASSVGLAGGLGKNIQYF,TGTGCCAGCAGCGTAGGGCTAGCGGGAGGTTTGGGCAAAAACATTCAGTACTTC
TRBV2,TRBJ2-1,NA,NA,CASKELAYEQFF,TGTGCCAGCAAGGAATTAGCCTATGAGCAGTTCTTC
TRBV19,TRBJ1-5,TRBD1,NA,CASSHVDRDNQPQHF,TGTGCCAGTAGTCACGTGGACAGGGACAATCAGCCCCAGCATTTT
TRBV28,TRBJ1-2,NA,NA,CASSLVAGLYGYTF,TGTGCCAGCAGTTTGGTGGCGGGCCTGTATGGCTACACCTTC
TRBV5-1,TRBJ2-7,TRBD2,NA,CASSSLAGYEQYF,TGCGCCAGCAGCTCTCTAGCGGGATACGAGCAGTACTTC
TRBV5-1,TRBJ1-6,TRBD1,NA,CASQDRVYSPLHF,TGCGCCAGCCAGGACAGGGTGTATTCACCCCTCCACTTT
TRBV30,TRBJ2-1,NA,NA,CAWSVGRSNEQFF,TGTGCCTGGAGCGTGGGGAGATCCAATGAGCAGTTCTTC
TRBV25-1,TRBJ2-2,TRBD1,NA,CASEDRGNTGELFF,TGTGCCAGCGAGGACAGGGGCAACACCGGGGAGCTGTTTTTT
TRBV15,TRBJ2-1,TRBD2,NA,CATSRENRLAGDSNEQFF,TGTGCCACCAGCAGAGAGAACCGACTAGCGGGAGACTCCAATGAGCAGTTCTTC
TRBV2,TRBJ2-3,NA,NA,CASIARETTDTQYF,TGTGCCAGCATTGCAAGAGAGACTACAGATACGCAGTATTTT
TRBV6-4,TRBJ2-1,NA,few,CASSEVFSRSEQFF,TGTGCCAGCAGTGAAGTGTTTAGCCGGAGTGAGCAGTTCTTC
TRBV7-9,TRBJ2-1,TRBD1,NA,CASSKETGGTQFF,TGTGCCAGCAGTAAAGAAACAGGGGGAACTCAGTTCTTC
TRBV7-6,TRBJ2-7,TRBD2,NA,CASSLGTRSAREEQYF,TGTGCCAGCAGCTTAGGGACTCGCAGCGCGCGGGAGGAGCAGTACTTC
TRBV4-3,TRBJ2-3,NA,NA,CASSLGGEVVADTQYF,TGCGCCAGCAGCCTAGGAGGGGAGGTTGTGGCAGATACGCAGTATTTT
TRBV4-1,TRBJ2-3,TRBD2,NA,CASSQDEGLAASTDTQYF,TGCGCCAGCAGCCAAGATGAGGGACTAGCGGCAAGCACAGATACGCAGTATTTT
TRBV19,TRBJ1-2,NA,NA,CASKGWGYTF,TGTGCCAGTAAGGGGTGGGGCTACACCTTC
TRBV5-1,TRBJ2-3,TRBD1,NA,CASSLVGQGGSTDTQYF,TGCGCCAGCAGCTTGGTCGGACAGGGTGGTAGCACAGATACGCAGTATTTT